These 30 T cell receptor beta chains share one sample of origin, sequenced in a study of cytomegalovirus exposure and HLA in healthy donors. A multiplex PCR was run with 60 Vbeta primers and 13 Jbeta primers. Repertoires were generated with immunoSEQ multiplex PCR, while TCRdb's copy carries only in-frame clones and drops some. Seen in this sample are about 96,000 clones; the ten most common clones hold around 3.4%. The sequencing input was PBMCs. These receptors all stem from a woman aged 25 to 39 in good health and CMV-seronegative.

The V call is TRBV9, the J call TRBJ1-1, with a weak D call TRBD1 (6 bases). V was clipped by 0 bases and J by 4 bases, with 13 bases between them. This CDR3 is 15 amino acids long. CDR1 SGDLS and CDR2 YYNGEE come from the germline V gene. Here the CDR3 DNA reads TGTGCCAGCAGCGTAGGGGGGGGGCGGGCCACTGAAGCTTTCTTT. Its translation is CASSVGGGRATEAFF.

The chain has TRBV10-2 and TRBJ2-3; 7 nucleotides align to TRBD2. The CDR3 runs 17 residues. Trimming at V came to 0 bases and at J to 4 bases, leaving 10 bases not matched to a gene. The germline gives CDR1 WSHSY, CDR2 SAAADI. CDR3 DNA sequence: TGCGCCAGCAGTGAGTCTAGCCTAGCGGAGTCCGCAGATACGCAGTATTTT. It is translated as CASSESSLAESADTQYF.

The V call is TRBV27, the J call TRBJ1-1; D is possibly TRBD1 (6 bases). V was trimmed by 2 bases and J by 6 bases, leaving 10 bases between them. The CDR3 is 13 residues long. Germline V lookup: CDR1 MNHEY, CDR2 SMNVEV (reference sequence). The CDR3 loop reads CASSLARTAEAFF. CDR3 nucleotide sequence: TGTGCCAGCAGTTTAGCACGGACAGCTGAAGCTTTCTTT.

V usage is TRBV5-1 and J usage is TRBJ2-5, with 7 bases identical to TRBD1. The V segment lost 0 bases and the J segment 2 bases; nucleotides outside the gene matches: 4. The CDR3 totals 15 residues. CDR1 and CDR2 from the germline V gene are SGHRS and YFSETQ. The CDR3 loop reads CASSLDRGLQETQYF. CDR3 nucleotide sequence: TGCGCCAGCAGCTTGGACAGGGGTCTTCAAGAGACCCAGTACTTC. The complete variable domain, with remaining parts taken from reference TRBV5-1 and TRBJ2-5, reads KAGVTQTPRYLIKTRGQQVTLSCSPISGHRSVSWYQQTPGQGLQFLFEYFSETQRNKGNFPGRFSGRQFSNSRSEMNVSTLELGDSALYLCASSLDRGLQETQYFGPGTRLLVL.

The chain uses TRBV28 and TRBJ1-6; no clear D. The CDR3 loop spans 16 amino acids. Trimming removed 6 bases at V and 6 bases at J, with 18 bases between. Germline assignment: CDR1 MDHEN and CDR2 SYDVKM. In DNA form, the CDR3 reads TGTGCCAGCAGCCGGCCCGCGGGCCAGGTTAATTCACCCCTCCACTTT. Its translation: CASSRPAGQVNSPLHF.

J is TRBJ1-6 and V is TRBV7-2; D uncertain. The CDR3 contains 12 residues. CDR1 and CDR2 from the germline V gene are SGHTA and FQGNSA. Trimming cost V 2 bases and J 6 bases, with 2 bases left between them. The CDR3 spells CASSLLNSPLHF. For the CDR3, the DNA is TGTGCCAGCAGCTTACTTAATTCACCCCTCCACTTT.

This chain uses TRBV28 with TRBJ2-2, with a weak D call TRBD2 (6 bases). Germline CDR1 is MDHEN and CDR2 is SYDVKM. V dropped 7 bases and J dropped 1 base, with 13 bases sitting between them. The length of the CDR3 is 15 residues. The CDR3, as DNA: TGTGCCAGCAAACCGGCTAGCGAGAACACCGGGGAGCTGTTTTTT. Translated, it gives CASKPASENTGELFF.

The J gene is TRBJ2-5, the V gene TRBV6-1, with 7 positions matching TRBD2. Gene TRBJ2-7 matches the end of the DNA better, so the J call may be wrong. Looked up from germline, CDR1 is MNHNS and CDR2 is SASEGT. The CDR3 loop spans 16 amino acids. The CDR3 bases are TGTGCCAGCAGTGGGGGGGGAGGGGCACCCAACTACGAGCAGTACTTC. Protein product: CASSGGGGAPNYEQYF.

This chain joins TRBV9 and TRBJ2-2; possibly TRBD2 for D (5 bases). Germline loops: CDR1 SGDLS, CDR2 YYNGEE. V was shortened by 3 bases and J by 6 bases, with 12 bases between the two germline ends. CDR3 size: 14 residues. This CDR3 reads CASSGTGEPGELFF. CDR3 nucleotide sequence: TGTGCCAGCAGCGGTACCGGGGAACCCGGGGAGCTGTTTTTT.

The chain recombines TRBV19 with TRBJ1-4; 8 bases map to TRBD1. V was clipped by 4 bases and J by 2 bases; unmatched bases: 3. CDR1 and CDR2 from the germline V gene are LNHDA and SQIVND (reference sequence). CDR3 size: 15 residues. The CDR3 DNA reads TGTGCCAGTAGTACCAGACAGGGGACTAATGAAAAACTGTTTTTT. Its translation: CASSTRQGTNEKLFF.

This chain joins TRBV25-1 and TRBJ2-1; 8 nucleotides match TRBD2. The V segment lost 3 bases and the J segment 5 bases; nucleotides outside the gene matches: 6. Looked up from germline, CDR1 is MGHDK and CDR2 is SYGVNS. The CDR3 consists of 15 residues. The CDR3 DNA reads TGTGCCAGCAGTGACCCAACGGGGGGGAACAATGAGCAGTTCTTC. It yields the protein CASSDPTGGNNEQFF.

The rearrangement links TRBV9 to TRBJ2-7; no firm D call. Per germline, CDR1 SGDLS and CDR2 YYNGEE. Trimming pared 0 bases from V and 0 bases from J, leaving 4 bases between. There are 13 residues in the CDR3. CDR3 bases: TGTGCCAGCAGCGTAGACAGCTCCTACGAGCAGTACTTC. It codes for CASSVDSSYEQYF.

The V and J genes are TRBV7-3 and TRBJ1-2; the match to TRBD1 covers 10 bases. After removal of 3 bases from V and 6 bases from J, the junction contained 4 bases not matched to a gene. Germline CDR1 and CDR2: SGHTA and FQGTGA. The CDR3 extends over 14 amino acids. The CDR3 DNA reads TGTGCCAGCAGCTTGGGACAGGGGCTTGATGGCTACACCTTC. Its translation: CASSLGQGLDGYTF.

CDR3 nucleotides: TGTGCCAGCAGCTCGACCGGGACTAGCGGGAGCAACAATGAGCAGTTCTTC. This translates into CASSSTGTSGSNNEQFF. This rearrangement joins TRBV13 to TRBJ2-1, with TRBD2 matching over 14 bases. V trimming: 4 bases; J trimming: 5 bases; junction bases outside the gene matches: 7. Germline loops: CDR1 PRHDT, CDR2 FYEKMQ (reference sequence). The CDR3 loop spans 17 amino acids.

This rearrangement joins TRBV27 to TRBJ2-7, with D maybe TRBD1 (6 bases). The CDR3 contains 15 residues. CDR1 MNHEY and CDR2 SMNVEV come from the germline V gene (reference sequence). V was pared by 7 bases and J by 2 bases, with 18 bases between. Here the CDR3 DNA reads TGTGCCAGCACCCCGGTGGGGGACATGACCTACGAGCAGTACTTC. Translated, it gives CASTPVGDMTYEQYF.

The chain joins TRBV15 to TRBJ2-7; maybe TRBD1 (6 bases). CDR1 and CDR2 (germline): LNHNV, YYDKDF (reference sequence). The CDR3 consists of 14 residues. Trimming shortened V by 4 bases and J by 2 bases, and 12 bases separated the two germline ends. CDR3 region: CATSTLTGTYEQYF. CDR3 nucleotide sequence: TGTGCCACCAGCACTTTGACAGGAACCTACGAGCAGTACTTC.

The chain couples TRBV9 to TRBJ2-3, with 8 positions matching TRBD2. Germline-derived CDR1 and CDR2 are SGDLS and YYNGEE. The CDR3 is 15 amino acids. The V segment lost 2 bases and the J segment 3 bases; nucleotides outside the gene matches: 5. The CDR3 sequence: CASSVRGVATDTQYF. The CDR3 bases are TGTGCCAGCAGCGTGCGGGGGGTAGCAACAGATACGCAGTATTTT. The whole variable domain, remainder taken from reference TRBV9 and TRBJ2-3, is DSGVTQTPKHLITATGQRVTLRCSPRSGDLSVYWYQQSLDQGLQFLIQYYNGEERAKGNILERFSAQQFPDLHSELNLSSLELGDSALYFCASSVRGVATDTQYFGPGTRLTVL.

This rearrangement joins TRBV28 to TRBJ1-4; D ambiguous. CDR1 is MDHEN and CDR2 is SYDVKM in the germline V gene. This CDR3 comprises 12 residues. V gave up 10 bases and J gave up 2 bases, with 8 bases separating them. The DNA for the CDR3 is TGTGCCACGGAGGAGACTAATGAAAAACTGTTTTTT. It codes for CATEETNEKLFF.

The chain has TRBV4-1 and TRBJ1-4, with D possibly TRBD1 on 6 matching bases. This CDR3 contains 15 residues. CDR1 is MGHRA and CDR2 is YSYEKL in the germline V gene. Trimming cost V 3 bases and J 4 bases, with 12 bases left between them. As DNA, the CDR3 is TGCGCCAGCAGCCAGGGGGCCAGAGTTAATGAAAAACTGTTTTTT. Translation: CASSQGARVNEKLFF.

The rearrangement links TRBV25-1 to TRBJ2-7, with unresolved D. V lost 3 bases and J lost 3, with 9 bases in between. This CDR3 has 13 residues. Germline V CDR1 and CDR2: MGHDK, SYGVNS. The CDR3 sequence is CASSDRHLYEQYF. CDR3 in DNA: TGTGCCAGCAGTGATAGACACCTCTACGAGCAGTACTTC.

The chain has TRBV19 and TRBJ2-7; maybe TRBD1 (5 bases). The CDR3 extends over 14 amino acids. Per germline, CDR1 LNHDA and CDR2 SQIVND (reference sequence). The V and J ends lost 3 bases and 3 bases respectively, with 12 bases between them. The CDR3 coding sequence is TGTGCCAGTAGTATCAGGGCCTTTAACTACGAGCAGTACTTC. Residues: CASSIRAFNYEQYF.

This sequence joins TRBV2 and TRBJ1-2, with D tentatively TRBD1 (5 bases). Trimming cost V 8 bases and J 4 bases, with 14 bases left between them. Looked up from germline, CDR1 is SNHLY and CDR2 is FYNNEI. This CDR3 comprises 13 residues. CDR3 coding DNA: TGTGCCAGCGCTCGGGGGGTTCTCTATGGCTACACCTTC. Its protein is CASARGVLYGYTF.

The J gene is TRBJ2-7, the V gene TRBV11-2; 11 nucleotides line up with TRBD1. J gave up 2 bases and V 5 bases, and 17 bases lay outside the gene matches. In germline, CDR1 is SGHAT, CDR2 FQNNGV. This CDR3 region has 19 residues. CDR3 in amino acids: CASSPGGTGGPTSTYEQYF. The DNA of the CDR3 is TGTGCCAGCAGCCCCGGGGGGACAGGGGGTCCCACTAGCACCTACGAGCAGTACTTC.

V is TRBV28 and J is TRBJ2-1; a weak D match, TRBD2 (6 bases). The CDR3 has 14 residues. Per germline, CDR1 MDHEN and CDR2 SYDVKM. Trimming removed 6 bases from V and 8 bases from J, with 17 bases in between. CDR3 loop: CASRNRLGSDEQFF. The CDR3 coding sequence is TGTGCCAGCAGGAATAGACTAGGAAGCGATGAGCAGTTCTTC.

This rearrangement joins TRBV5-6 to TRBJ1-3, with D maybe TRBD1 (6 bases). The V gene's germline CDR1 is SGHDT and CDR2 YYEEEE. Between the trimmed V and J ends, which lost 0 bases and 1 base, there was a span of 14 bases. The CDR3 length is 17 residues. Here the CDR3 reads CASSLAGQRISGNTIYF. The CDR3 coding sequence is TGTGCCAGCAGCTTGGCCGGACAGCGGATTTCTGGAAACACCATATATTTT.

The J gene is TRBJ2-7, the V gene TRBV27; TRBD2 might be the D (6 bases). Trimming cost V 2 bases and J 2 bases, with 13 bases left between them. Per germline, CDR1 MNHEY and CDR2 SMNVEV (reference sequence). CDR3 length: 15 residues. The CDR3 DNA reads as TGTGCCAGCAGTTTACGGGGGACGGAGACCTACGAGCAGTACTTC. Its protein product is CASSLRGTETYEQYF.

This chain connects TRBV30 to TRBJ1-5; maybe TRBD1 (6 bases). This CDR3 comprises 13 residues. Trimming removed 2 bases at V and 5 bases at J, with 10 bases between. CDR1 and CDR2 from the germline V gene are GTSNPN and SVGIG (reference sequence). In DNA, the CDR3 is TGTGCCTGGAGTCCCGGGGGGCATCAGCCCCAGCATTTT. Translating it yields CAWSPGGHQPQHF.

The J gene is TRBJ2-5, the V gene TRBV7-6, with 7 bases matching TRBD1. The ends lost 5 bases at V and 1 base at J; junction bases unmatched: 7. The germline CDR1 and CDR2 sequences are SGHVS and FNYEAQ. CDR3 length: 15 residues. CDR3 loop: CASSHGQVGQETQYF. CDR3 DNA sequence: TGTGCCAGCAGCCACGGACAGGTGGGCCAAGAGACCCAGTACTTC.

The rearrangement uses TRBV27 and TRBJ2-1; the match to TRBD2 covers 9 bases. After removal of 6 bases from V and 1 base from J, the junction contained 4 bases not matched to a gene. Germline loops: CDR1 MNHEY, CDR2 SMNVEV (reference sequence). This CDR3 comprises 15 residues. CDR3 in amino acids: CASRSAGGSYNEQFF. CDR3 sequence (DNA): TGTGCCAGCAGGTCCGCGGGAGGGTCCTACAATGAGCAGTTCTTC.

CDR3 sequence (DNA): TGTGCCACCAGCCTGGGACAGCTTGGGGAAAAACTGTTTTTT. Translated, it gives CATSLGQLGEKLFF. This sequence joins TRBV15 and TRBJ1-4; 7 positions match TRBD1. The CDR3 contains 14 residues. Germline loops: CDR1 LNHNV, CDR2 YYDKDF (reference sequence). The V and J ends lost 5 bases and 8 bases, in that order; junction bases with no gene match: 8.